The 2 T cell receptor beta chains reported below all come from one sample, sequenced in a study of graft-versus-host responses after intestinal transplantation. TCRdb's copy holds only in-frame clones and misses some; the assay was immunoSEQ multiplex PCR. The sample consists of some 110,000 clones, around nine tenths of them appearing once. These receptors are not linked to any known antigen. The sample consisted of unstimulated CD4+ T cells sorted from spleen or lymph node cells, taken before transplant. The receptors here all came from a human donor who was the organ donor for an intestinal transplant.

This chain connects TRBV6-1 to TRBJ1-5; tentatively, D is TRBD1 (5 bases). With 5 bases removed from V and 4 bases from J, the gap between germline ends came to 12 bases. Per the germline V gene, CDR1 is MNHNS and CDR2 is SASEGT. CDR3 length: 14 amino acids. The CDR3 region has the DNA TGTGCCAGCAGTACCGGGGGGGATAATCAGCCCCAGCATTTT. Protein sequence: CASSTGGDNQPQHF.

The V call is TRBV7-2, the J call TRBJ2-7; 10 positions agree with TRBD1. Germline V gene data show CDR1 as SGHTA and CDR2 as FQGNSA. V was pared by 1 base and J by 6 bases, with 0 bases of the junction left unmatched. This CDR3 is built from 13 residues. This CDR3 reads CASSLGTGGEQYF. The CDR3 DNA is TGTGCCAGCAGCTTAGGGACAGGGGGCGAGCAGTACTTC.